This T cell receptor beta chain was sequenced during a study of T cells in Graves' hyperthyroidism and ophthalmopathy (dated by TCRdb to about 2019). As for the study more broadly: Peripheral blood samples were taken at the time of initial diagnosis, prior to any treatment. The paper describes TCR Vbeta CDR3 sequencing of about 140 peripheral blood samples, made up of fewer than 50 ophthalmopathy patients, some 76 hyperthyroidism patients and some 17 progressor patients. In roughly six Graves' hyperthyroidism patients, the study also compared T-cell repertoires from thyroid tissue with T-cell repertoires from blood. To identify distinguishing TCR V-J signatures, a discovery cohort of around 100 patients was used, comprising 43 with Graves' ophthalmopathy and approximately 58 with stable Graves' hyperthyroidism. The approximately 98 discovery patients were randomly divided into training and test sets at a 7:3 ratio. After sampling, hyperthyroidism patients received methimazole starting at 30 mg daily, and ophthalmopathy patients received high-dose intravenous methylprednisolone. An independent validation cohort of fewer than 20 hyperthyroidism patients and about 15 patients who later progressed to ophthalmopathy tested prospective prediction of ophthalmopathy. Overall results and qualifications from the work: A model built on a 13 V-J signature distinguished ophthalmopathy from stable hyperthyroidism, reaching 85% to 90% sensitivity and about 81% specificity in cross-validation and 80%/75% in testing. In validation, the model predicted progression to ophthalmopathy with 65% to 71% sensitivity and less than 80% specificity, a median of about 6 months before onset. Blood samples also contained most of the expanded thyroid clonotypes (frequency above 0.001), which suggests that blood repertoires may reflect thyroid immune responses. Sample size was not statistically predetermined, and investigators were not blinded to group allocation.

The TCR beta CDR3 regions were amplified from RNA transcripts. The first round of RT-PCR for the TCR CDR3 was performed with the HTBI primer set and the Qiagen OneStep RT-PCR kit. Libraries were constructed in a second round of multiplex PCR, after which size selection and purification were performed. Libraries were sequenced paired-end with 100 bp reads on an Illumina HiSeq2000. Processing in the source paper ran as follows. SOAPnuke was used to process the raw data, removing reads that contained adapters or uncalled bases, had a mean Phred below 15, or lacked an exact match to the constant primer or identifier. High-quality paired reads were merged using COPE v1.2.5, and each unique nucleotide sequence was defined as a clonotype. MiTCR v1.1 was used to align clonotypes to the IMGT TRBV, TRBD and TRBJ reference segments. The analysis included only V-J combinations with a frequency above 0.0001, which together covered approximately 99% of the repertoires. The TCS score was defined as the ratio of F50 (clonal expansion) to E x V (chaos), calculated using BLOSUM62-based TCRdist between CDR3 peptides within each V-J. Welch's t-statistics and random forest reduced around 510 V-J features to about 13, which were used in a naive Bayes classifier (R e1071). TCRdb trimmed public reads at Q25 via fastp, called clones via MiXCR and kept in-frame beta chains. Each entry merges the rows of one CDR3 protein and shows their most common DNA and genes. The V and J calls here are based on TCRdb, not the publication. Present in this sample are under 450,000 distinct CDR3 sequences, roughly 14% of which were seen just once. Clones ranked in the top ten supply 7.5% to 8% of the sample.

This clonotype was seen more than once but under ten times. Its antigen target is currently unknown. Nothing much larger sits one base from this clone, and base qualities are not available. A patient counted as having stable Graves' hyperthyroidism if no progression to ophthalmopathy occurred over 18 months of follow-up. Hyperthyroidism patients were aged 18 to 65 years and newly diagnosed, with disease duration of less than 2 months. Patients with uncontrolled infections, other autoimmune diseases, pregnancy or lactation were excluded. Diagnoses were based on clinical symptoms, serum thyroxine and TRAb, thyroid ultrasound and orbital computed tomography. PBMCs were isolated from 10 ml of fresh peripheral blood by Ficoll-Paque density gradient centrifugation. Trizol reagent was used to extract total RNA, and RNA quality was then checked on an Agilent 2100 Bioanalyzer. The sequencing sample was made of blood. The clonotype comes from a woman aged 18 to 35 with Graves' hyperthyroidism.

The DNA reads TGCAGTGCTTCGGACAACACGAACACCGGGGAGCTGTTTTTT. This yields the protein CSASDNTNTGELFF. The chain is encoded by TRBV20-1 joined to TRBJ2-2; the D segment could be TRBD1, given 5 matching bases. CDR3 length: 14 amino acids, cysteine to phenylalanine. Left in the record is the CDR3 DNA by itself, 42 bases read in frame from the first base. The junction shows trimming of 5 bases on V and 0 bases on J, plus 10 bases between the germline ends. Per the germline V gene (reference sequence), DFQATT is the CDR1 and SNEGSKA is the CDR2.